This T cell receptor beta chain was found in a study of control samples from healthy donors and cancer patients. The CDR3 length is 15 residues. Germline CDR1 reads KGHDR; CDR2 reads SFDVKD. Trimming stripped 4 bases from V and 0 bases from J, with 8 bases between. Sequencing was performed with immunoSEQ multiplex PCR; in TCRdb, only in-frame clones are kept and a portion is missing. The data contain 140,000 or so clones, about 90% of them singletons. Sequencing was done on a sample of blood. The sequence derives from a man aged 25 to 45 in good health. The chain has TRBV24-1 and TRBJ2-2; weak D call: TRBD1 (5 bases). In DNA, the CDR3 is TGTGCCACCAGTGACCGGACACCGAACACCGGGGAGCTGTTTTTT. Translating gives CATSDRTPNTGELFF.